The clone carrying this T cell receptor (beta chain) was recorded at least ten times. The sample is drawn from a study of early T cells in non-severe SARS-CoV-2 infection. CDR1 and CDR2 from the germline V gene are GTSNPN and SVGIG (reference sequence). Between the trimmed V and J ends, which lost 2 bases and 10 bases, there was a span of 9 bases. There are 11 residues in the CDR3. TCRdb used MiXCR to reprocess the 5' RACE reads, holding one entry per CDR3 protein. In the table there are about 58,000 distinct CDR3 sequences, approximately 12% of which are singletons. The clonotype was recovered from an adult who was a healthcare worker with PCR-confirmed SARS-CoV-2 infection or an uninfected control (not recorded which). The chain recombines TRBV30 with TRBJ2-1, with D possibly matching TRBD2 (5 bases). The material sequenced was whole blood. The CDR3 loop reads CAWSSRREQFF. Written as DNA, the CDR3 is TGTGCCTGGAGTTCCCGGAGGGAGCAGTTCTTC.